This T cell receptor beta chain comes out of a study of beta chain features in type 1 diabetes. Study-wide results and caveats: In every one of the four CD4+ subsets, TCRB CDR3s were moderately but significantly shorter in Type 1 diabetes patients.

To note about this clone: As yet, its antigen is unknown.

There are 15 residues in the CDR3. Germline lookup yields CDR1 SGHNT and CDR2 YYREEE (reference sequence). Trimming took 1 base from V and 1 from J, leaving 10 bases between them. Reverse transcribing all isolated RNA meant expressed TCRB transcripts were sequenced. TCRdb's copy holds only in-frame clones and misses some; the assay was immunoSEQ multiplex PCR. The top ten clones hold about 1.9% of a sample with just over 150,000 clones, 11% of them seen once. This chain links TRBV5-4 with TRBJ2-3, with D possibly matching TRBD2 (6 bases). The clonotype was recovered from a man aged 18 to 30 in good health. The source material was central memory CD4+ T cells from blood. The DNA for the CDR3 is TGTGCCAGCAGCTTGAGGGCTAGCGGCACAGATACGCAGTATTTT. Amino acid sequence: CASSLRASGTDTQYF.